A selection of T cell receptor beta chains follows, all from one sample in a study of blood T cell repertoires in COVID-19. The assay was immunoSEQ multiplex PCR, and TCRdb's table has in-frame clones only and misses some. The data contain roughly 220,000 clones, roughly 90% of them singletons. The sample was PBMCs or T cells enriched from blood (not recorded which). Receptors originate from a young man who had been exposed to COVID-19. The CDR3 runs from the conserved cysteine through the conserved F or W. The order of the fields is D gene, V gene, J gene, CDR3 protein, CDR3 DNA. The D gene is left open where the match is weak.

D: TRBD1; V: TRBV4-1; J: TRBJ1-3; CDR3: CASSQDLEGAQGNTIYF; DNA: TGCGCCAGCAGCCAAGACCTGGAGGGGGCACAAGGAAACACCATATATTTT
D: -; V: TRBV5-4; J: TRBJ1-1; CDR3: CASRSGLGTEAFF; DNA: TGTGCCAGCAGATCGGGACTGGGGACTGAAGCTTTCTTT
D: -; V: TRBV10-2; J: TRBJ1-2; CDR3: CAKRTVDGYTF; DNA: TGCGCCAAAAGGACAGTGGATGGCTACACCTTC
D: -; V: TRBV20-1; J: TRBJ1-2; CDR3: CSAAVNYGYTF; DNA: TGCAGTGCTGCAGTTAACTATGGCTACACCTTC
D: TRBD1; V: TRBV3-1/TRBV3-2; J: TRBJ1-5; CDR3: CASSPGTAQGQPQHF; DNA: TGTGCCAGCAGCCCGGGGACAGCCCAGGGTCAGCCCCAGCATTTT
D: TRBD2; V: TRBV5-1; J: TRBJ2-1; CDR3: CASSLGGSSYNEQFF; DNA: TGCGCCAGCAGCCTCGGGGGGAGCTCCTACAATGAGCAGTTCTTC
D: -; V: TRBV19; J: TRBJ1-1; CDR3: CASSWALQGLGTEAFF; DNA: TGTGCCAGTAGTTGGGCCCTACAGGGTCTTGGCACTGAAGCTTTCTTT
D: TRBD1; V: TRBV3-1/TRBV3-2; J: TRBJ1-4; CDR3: CASRRTGVVTDEKLFF; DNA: TGTGCCAGCAGGCGAACAGGGGTGGTAACGGATGAAAAACTGTTTTTT
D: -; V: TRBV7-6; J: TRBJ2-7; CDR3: CASSLNSRPYEQYF; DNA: TGTGCCAGCAGCTTAAACAGTAGACCCTACGAGCAGTACTTC
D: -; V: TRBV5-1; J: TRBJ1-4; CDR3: CATAKGAGEKLFF; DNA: TGCGCCACCGCCAAGGGCGCGGGGGAAAAACTGTTTTTT
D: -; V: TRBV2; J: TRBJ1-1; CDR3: CASSDGQLNTEAFF; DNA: TGTGCCAGCAGTGATGGACAACTGAACACTGAAGCTTTCTTT